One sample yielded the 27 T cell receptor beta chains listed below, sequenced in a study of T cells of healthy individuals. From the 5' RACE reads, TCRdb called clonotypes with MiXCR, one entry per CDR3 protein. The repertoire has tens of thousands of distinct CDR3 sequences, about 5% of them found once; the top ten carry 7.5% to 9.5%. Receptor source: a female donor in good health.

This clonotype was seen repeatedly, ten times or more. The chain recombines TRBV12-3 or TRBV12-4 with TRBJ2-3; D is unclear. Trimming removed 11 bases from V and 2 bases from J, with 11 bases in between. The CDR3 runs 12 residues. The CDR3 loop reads CAGGFSTDTQYF. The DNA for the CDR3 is TGTGCCGGCGGCTTTTCCACAGATACGCAGTATTTT.

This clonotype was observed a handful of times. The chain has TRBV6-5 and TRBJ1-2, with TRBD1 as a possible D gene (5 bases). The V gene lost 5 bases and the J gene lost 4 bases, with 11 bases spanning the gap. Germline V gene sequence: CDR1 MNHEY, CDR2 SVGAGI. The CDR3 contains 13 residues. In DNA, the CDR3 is TGTGCCAGCAGTCAGACAGAAACCTATGGCTACACCTTC. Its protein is CASSQTETYGYTF.

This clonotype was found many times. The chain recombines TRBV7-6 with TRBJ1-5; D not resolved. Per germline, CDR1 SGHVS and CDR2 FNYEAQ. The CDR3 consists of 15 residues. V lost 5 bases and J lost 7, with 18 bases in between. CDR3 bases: TGTGCCAGCAGCCTCGACCCAGAAGCAACCCAGCCCCAGCATTTT. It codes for CASSLDPEATQPQHF.

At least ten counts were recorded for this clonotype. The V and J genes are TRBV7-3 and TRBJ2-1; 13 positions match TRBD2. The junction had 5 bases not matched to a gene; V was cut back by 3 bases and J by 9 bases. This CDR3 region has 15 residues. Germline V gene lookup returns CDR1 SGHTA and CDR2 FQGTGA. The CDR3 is CASSFGTSGTTEQFF. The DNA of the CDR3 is TGTGCCAGCAGCTTCGGGACTAGCGGGACCACTGAGCAGTTCTTC.

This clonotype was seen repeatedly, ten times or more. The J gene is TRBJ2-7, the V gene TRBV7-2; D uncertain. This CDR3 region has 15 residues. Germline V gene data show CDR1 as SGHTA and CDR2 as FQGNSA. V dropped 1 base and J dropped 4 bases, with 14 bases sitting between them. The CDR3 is CASSLERGFGYEQYF. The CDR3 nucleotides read TGTGCCAGCAGCTTAGAAAGAGGATTCGGGTACGAGCAGTACTTC.

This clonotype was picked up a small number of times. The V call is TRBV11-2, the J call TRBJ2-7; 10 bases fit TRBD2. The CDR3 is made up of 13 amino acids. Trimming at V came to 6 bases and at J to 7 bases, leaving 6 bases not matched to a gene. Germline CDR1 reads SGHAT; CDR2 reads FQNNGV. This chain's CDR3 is CASRRTSGREQYF. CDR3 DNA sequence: TGTGCCAGCAGGAGGACTAGCGGTCGAGAGCAGTACTTC.

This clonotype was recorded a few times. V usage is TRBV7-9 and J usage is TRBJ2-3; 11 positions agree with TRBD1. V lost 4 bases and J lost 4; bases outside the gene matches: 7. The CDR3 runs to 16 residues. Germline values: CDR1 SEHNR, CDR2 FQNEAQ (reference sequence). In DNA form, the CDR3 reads TGTGCCAGCAGCTATCCGGGACAGGGGGTCGCAGATACGCAGTATTTT. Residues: CASSYPGQGVADTQYF.

CDR3 sequence (DNA): TGTGCCAGCAAAGACAGCCAGAGGGGTAATAATTCACCCCTCCACTTT. Its protein product is CASKDSQRGNNSPLHF. This chain uses TRBV6-6 with TRBJ1-6; TRBD1 might be the D (5 bases). This CDR3 contains 16 residues. V lost 7 bases to trimming and J lost 5 bases, with 18 bases between them. Germline V gene data show CDR1 as MNHNY and CDR2 as SVGAGI (reference sequence).

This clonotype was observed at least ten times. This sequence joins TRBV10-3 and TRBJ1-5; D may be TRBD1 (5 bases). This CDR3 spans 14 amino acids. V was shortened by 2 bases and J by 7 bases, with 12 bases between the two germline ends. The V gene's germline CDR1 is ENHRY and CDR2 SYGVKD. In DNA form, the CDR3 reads TGTGCCATCAGTGAGGGTAGGGGAGGACAGCCCCAGCATTTT. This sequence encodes CAISEGRGGQPQHF.

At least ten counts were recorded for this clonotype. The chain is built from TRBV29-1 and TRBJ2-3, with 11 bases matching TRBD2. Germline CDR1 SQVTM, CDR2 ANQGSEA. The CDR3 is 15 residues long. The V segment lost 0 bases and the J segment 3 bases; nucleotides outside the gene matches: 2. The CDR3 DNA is TGCAGCGTTGAAGATAGCGGGAGGGTTACAGATACGCAGTATTTT. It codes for CSVEDSGRVTDTQYF.

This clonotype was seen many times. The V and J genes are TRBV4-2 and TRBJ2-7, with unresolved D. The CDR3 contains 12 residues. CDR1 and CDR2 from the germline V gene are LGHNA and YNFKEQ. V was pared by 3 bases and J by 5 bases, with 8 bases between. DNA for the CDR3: TGTGCCAGCAGCCAGGTTGGGAACGAGCAGTACTTC. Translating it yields CASSQVGNEQYF.

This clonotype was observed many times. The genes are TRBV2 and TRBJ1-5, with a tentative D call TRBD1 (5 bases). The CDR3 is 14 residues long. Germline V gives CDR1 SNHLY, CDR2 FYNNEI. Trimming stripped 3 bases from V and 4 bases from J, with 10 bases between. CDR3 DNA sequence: TGTGCCAGCAGTGATACAGGACCGAATCAGCCCCAGCATTTT. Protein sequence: CASSDTGPNQPQHF.

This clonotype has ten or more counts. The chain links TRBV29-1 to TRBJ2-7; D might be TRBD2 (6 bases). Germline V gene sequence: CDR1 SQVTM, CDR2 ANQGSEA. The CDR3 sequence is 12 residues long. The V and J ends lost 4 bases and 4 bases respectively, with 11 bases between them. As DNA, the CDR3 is TGCAGCGTTGTGCTAGCGCGGTACGAGCAGTACTTC. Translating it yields CSVVLARYEQYF.

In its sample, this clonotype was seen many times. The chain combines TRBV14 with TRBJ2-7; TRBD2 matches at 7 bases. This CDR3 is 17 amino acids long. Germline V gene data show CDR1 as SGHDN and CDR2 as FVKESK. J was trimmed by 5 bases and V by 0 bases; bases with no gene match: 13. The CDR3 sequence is CASSQDMGEGLFDEQYF. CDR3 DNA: TGTGCCAGCAGCCAAGATATGGGGGAGGGCCTCTTCGACGAGCAGTACTTC.

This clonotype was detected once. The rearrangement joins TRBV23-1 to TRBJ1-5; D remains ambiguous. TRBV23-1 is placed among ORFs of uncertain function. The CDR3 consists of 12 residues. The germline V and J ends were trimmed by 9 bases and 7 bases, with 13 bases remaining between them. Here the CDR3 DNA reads TGCGCCAGGAATGTGAGAGACCAGCCCCAGCATTTT. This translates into CARNVRDQPQHF.

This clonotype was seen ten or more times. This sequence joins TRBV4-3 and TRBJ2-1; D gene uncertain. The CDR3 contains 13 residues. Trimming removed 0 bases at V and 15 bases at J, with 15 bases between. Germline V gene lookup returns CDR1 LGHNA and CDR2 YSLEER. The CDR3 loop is CASSQDRGVDLFF. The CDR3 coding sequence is TGCGCCAGCAGCCAAGATCGTGGCGTGGACCTGTTCTTC.

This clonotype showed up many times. CDR3 residues: CASSPGSSGANVLTF. Written as DNA, the CDR3 is TGTGCCAGCAGTCCCGGGAGCTCTGGGGCCAACGTCCTGACTTTC. The chain uses TRBV28 and TRBJ2-6; tentative D call: TRBD2 (6 bases). CDR1 MDHEN and CDR2 SYDVKM come from the germline V gene. CDR3 length: 15 amino acids. Trimming shortened V by 5 bases and J by 0 bases, and 8 bases separated the two germline ends.

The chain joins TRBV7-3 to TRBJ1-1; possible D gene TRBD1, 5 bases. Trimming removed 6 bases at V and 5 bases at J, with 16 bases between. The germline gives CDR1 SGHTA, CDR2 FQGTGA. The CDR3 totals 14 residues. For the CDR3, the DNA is TGTGCCAGCAGGAACCGGGACCCGAGGACTGAAGCTTTCTTT. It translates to CASRNRDPRTEAFF.

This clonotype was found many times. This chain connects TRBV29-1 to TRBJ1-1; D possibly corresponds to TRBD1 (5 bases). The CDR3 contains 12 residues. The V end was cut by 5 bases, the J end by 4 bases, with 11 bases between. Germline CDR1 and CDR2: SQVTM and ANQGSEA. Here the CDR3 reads CSVTDSLTEAFF. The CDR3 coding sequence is TGCAGCGTTACCGACAGCCTCACTGAAGCTTTCTTT.

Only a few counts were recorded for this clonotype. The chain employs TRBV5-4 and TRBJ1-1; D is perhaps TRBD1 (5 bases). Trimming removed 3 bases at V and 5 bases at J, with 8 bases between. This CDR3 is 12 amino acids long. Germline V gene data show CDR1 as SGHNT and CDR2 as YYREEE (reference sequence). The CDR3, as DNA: TGTGCCAGCAGCTCAGGGAGGACTGAAGCTTTCTTT. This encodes CASSSGRTEAFF.

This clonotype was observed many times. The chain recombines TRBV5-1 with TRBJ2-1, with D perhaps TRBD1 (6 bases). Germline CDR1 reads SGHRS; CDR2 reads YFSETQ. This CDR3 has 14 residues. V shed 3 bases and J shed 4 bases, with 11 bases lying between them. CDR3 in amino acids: CASSWTDPYNEQFF. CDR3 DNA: TGCGCCAGCAGCTGGACAGACCCATACAATGAGCAGTTCTTC.

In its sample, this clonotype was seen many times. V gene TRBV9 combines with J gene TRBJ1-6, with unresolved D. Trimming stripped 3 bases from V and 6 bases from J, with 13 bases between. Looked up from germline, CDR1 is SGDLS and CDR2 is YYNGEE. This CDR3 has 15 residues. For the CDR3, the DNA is TGTGCCAGCAGCGCCTTGACTGGACCTAATTCACCCCTCCACTTT. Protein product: CASSALTGPNSPLHF.

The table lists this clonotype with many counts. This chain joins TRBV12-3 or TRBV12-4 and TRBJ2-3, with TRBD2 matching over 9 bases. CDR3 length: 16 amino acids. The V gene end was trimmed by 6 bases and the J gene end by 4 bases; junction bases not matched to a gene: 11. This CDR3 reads CASRPGTSRGADTQYF. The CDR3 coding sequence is TGTGCCAGCAGGCCCGGGACTAGCAGGGGGGCAGATACGCAGTATTTT.

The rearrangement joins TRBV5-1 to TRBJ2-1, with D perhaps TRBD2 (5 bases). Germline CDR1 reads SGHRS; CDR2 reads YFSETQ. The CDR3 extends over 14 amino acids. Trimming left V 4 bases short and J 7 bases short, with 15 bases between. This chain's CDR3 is CASSPGVEHNEQFF. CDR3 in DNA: TGCGCCAGCAGCCCCGGGGTAGAACATAATGAGCAGTTCTTC.

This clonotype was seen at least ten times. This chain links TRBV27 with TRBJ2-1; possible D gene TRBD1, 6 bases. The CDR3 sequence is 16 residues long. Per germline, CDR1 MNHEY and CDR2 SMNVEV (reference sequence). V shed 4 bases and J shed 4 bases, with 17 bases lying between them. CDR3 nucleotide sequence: TGTGCCAGCAGTTACGACAGGCGGTCCCCGTACAATGAGCAGTTCTTC. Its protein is CASSYDRRSPYNEQFF.

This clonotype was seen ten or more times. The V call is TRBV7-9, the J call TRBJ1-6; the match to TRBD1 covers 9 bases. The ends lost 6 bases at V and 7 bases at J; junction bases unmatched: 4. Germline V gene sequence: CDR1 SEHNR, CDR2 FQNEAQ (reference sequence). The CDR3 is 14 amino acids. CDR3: CASREDRGNSPLHF. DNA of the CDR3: TGTGCCAGCAGGGAGGACAGGGGAAATTCACCCCTCCACTTT. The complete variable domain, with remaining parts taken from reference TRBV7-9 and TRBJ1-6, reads DTGVSQNPRHKITKRGQNVTFRCDPISEHNRLYWYRQTLGQGPEFLTYFQNEAQLEKSRLLSDRFSAERPKGSFSTLEIQRTEQGDSAMYLCASREDRGNSPLHFGNGTRLTVT.

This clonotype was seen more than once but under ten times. The CDR3, as DNA: TGTGCCAGCTCACCACCGGGCGGGATGGCATACAATGAGCAGTTCTTC. It is translated as CASSPPGGMAYNEQFF. The chain has TRBV18 and TRBJ2-1, with D perhaps matching TRBD2 (6 bases). V gave up 0 bases and J gave up 4 bases, with 13 bases separating them. The CDR3 spans 16 residues. Looked up from germline, CDR1 is KGHSH and CDR2 is LQKENI.